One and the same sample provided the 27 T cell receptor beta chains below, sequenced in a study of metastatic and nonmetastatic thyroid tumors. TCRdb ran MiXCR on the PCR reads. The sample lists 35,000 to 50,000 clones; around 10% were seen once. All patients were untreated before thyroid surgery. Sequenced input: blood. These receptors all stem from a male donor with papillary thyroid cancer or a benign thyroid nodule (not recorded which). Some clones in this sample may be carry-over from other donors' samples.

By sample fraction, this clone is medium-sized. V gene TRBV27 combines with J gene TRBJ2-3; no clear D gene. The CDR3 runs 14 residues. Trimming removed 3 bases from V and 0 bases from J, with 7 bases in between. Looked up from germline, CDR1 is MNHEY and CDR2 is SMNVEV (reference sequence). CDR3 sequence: CASSLGMSTDTQYF. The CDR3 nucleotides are TGTGCCAGCAGTTTGGGGATGAGCACAGATACGCAGTATTTT.

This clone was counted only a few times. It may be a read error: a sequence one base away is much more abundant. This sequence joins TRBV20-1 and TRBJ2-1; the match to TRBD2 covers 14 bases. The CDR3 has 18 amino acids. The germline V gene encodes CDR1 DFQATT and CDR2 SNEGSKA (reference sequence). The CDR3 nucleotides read TGCAGTGCTACCGGGACTAGCGGGAGAACCCTAACCCACAATGAGCGGTTCTTC. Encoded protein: CSATGTSGRTLTHNERFF.

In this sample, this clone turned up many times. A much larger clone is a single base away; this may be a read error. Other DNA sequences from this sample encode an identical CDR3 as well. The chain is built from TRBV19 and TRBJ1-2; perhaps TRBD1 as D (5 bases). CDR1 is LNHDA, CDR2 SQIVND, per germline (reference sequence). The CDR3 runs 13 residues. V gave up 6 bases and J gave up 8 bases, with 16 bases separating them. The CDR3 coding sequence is TGTGCCAGTAGCTGGGACGCCTCAAGAGGCTACACCTTC. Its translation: CASSWDASRGYTF. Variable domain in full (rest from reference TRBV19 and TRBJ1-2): DGGITQSPKYLFRKEGQNVTLSCEQNLNHDAMYWYRQDPGQGLRLIYYSQIVNDFQKGDIAEGYSVSREKKESFPLTVTSAQKNPTAFYLCASSWDASRGYTFGSGTRLTVV.

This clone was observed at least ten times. In DNA, the CDR3 is TGTGCCAGCACCGATAGCGGGAGTATGGATACGCAGTATTTT. It codes for CASTDSGSMDTQYF. The V call is TRBV11-2, the J call TRBJ2-3, with 9 bases that match TRBD2. Germline V gives CDR1 SGHAT, CDR2 FQNNGV. V lost 7 bases to trimming and J lost 6 bases; unmatched junction nucleotides: 8. The CDR3 sequence is 14 residues long.

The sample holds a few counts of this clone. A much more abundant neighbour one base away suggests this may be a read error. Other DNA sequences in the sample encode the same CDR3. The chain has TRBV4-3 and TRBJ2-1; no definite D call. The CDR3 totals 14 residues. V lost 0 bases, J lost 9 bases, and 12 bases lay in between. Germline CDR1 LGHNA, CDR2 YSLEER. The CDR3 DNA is TGCGCCAGCAGCCAAGATCGTGGATACGTTGAGCAGTTCTTC. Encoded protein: CASSQDRGYVEQFF.

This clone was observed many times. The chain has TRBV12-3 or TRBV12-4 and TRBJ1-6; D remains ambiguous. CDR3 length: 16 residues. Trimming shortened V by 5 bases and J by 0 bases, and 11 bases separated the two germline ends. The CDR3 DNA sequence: TGTGCCAGCAGTATCCAGAATTTCTCCTATAATTCACCCCTCCACTTT. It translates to CASSIQNFSYNSPLHF.

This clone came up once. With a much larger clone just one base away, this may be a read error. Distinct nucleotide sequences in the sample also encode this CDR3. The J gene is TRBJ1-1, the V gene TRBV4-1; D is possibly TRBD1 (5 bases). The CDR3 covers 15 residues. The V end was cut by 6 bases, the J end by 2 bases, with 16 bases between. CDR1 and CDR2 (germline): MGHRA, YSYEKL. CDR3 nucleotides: TGCGCCAGCAGTCTCCAGGGCGAGGGCAACACTGAAGCTTTCTTT. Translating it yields CASSLQGEGNTEAFF.

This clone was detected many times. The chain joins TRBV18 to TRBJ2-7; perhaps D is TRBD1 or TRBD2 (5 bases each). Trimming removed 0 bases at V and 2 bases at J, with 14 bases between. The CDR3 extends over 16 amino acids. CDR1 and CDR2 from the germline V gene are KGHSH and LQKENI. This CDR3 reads CASSPPRGAEAYEQYF. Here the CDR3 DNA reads TGTGCCAGCTCACCACCGAGAGGGGCGGAAGCCTACGAGCAGTACTTC.

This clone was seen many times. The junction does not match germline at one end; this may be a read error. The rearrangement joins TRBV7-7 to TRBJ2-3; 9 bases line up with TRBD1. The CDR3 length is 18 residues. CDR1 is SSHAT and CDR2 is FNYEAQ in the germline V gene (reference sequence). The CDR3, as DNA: TGTGCTAGCAGCCCGATCCCGGGACAGGGACCAGGGGGGTATACGCAGTATTTT. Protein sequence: CASSPIPGQGPGGYTQYF.

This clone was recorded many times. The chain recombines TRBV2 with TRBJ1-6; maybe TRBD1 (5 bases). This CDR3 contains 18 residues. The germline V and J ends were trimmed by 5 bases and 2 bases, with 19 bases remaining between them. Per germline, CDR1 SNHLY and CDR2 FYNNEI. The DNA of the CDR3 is TGTGCCAGCAGTCCCACCCCCGGGACGGTTGCCTATAATTCACCCCTCCACTTT. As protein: CASSPTPGTVAYNSPLHF.

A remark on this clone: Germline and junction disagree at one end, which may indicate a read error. The CDR3 here is CAISPGTSGRRSSYEQYF. CDR3 sequence (DNA): TGTGCCATCTCACCAGGGACTAGCGGGAGGAGGAGCTCCTACGAGCAGTACTTC. V and J are TRBV18 and TRBJ2-7; 15 bases line up with TRBD2. Per germline, CDR1 KGHSH and CDR2 LQKENI. This CDR3 is built from 18 residues.

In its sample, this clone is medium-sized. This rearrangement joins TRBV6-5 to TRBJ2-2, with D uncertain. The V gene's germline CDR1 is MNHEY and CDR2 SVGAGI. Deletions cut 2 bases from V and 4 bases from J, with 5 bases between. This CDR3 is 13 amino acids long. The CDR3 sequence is CASSYASTGELFF. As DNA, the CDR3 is TGTGCCAGCAGTTACGCCAGCACCGGGGAGCTGTTTTTT.

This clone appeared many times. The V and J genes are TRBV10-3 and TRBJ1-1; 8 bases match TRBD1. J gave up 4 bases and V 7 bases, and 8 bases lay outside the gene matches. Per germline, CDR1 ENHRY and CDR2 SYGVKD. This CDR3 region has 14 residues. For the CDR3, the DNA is TGTGCCATCACCGCCGGACAGGGTTTCACTGAAGCTTTCTTT. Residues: CAITAGQGFTEAFF.

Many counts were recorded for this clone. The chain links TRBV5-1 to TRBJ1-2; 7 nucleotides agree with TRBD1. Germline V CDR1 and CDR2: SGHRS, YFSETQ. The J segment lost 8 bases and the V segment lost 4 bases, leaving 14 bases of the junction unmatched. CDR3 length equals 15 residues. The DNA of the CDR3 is TGCGCCAGCAGCAAGTTAACAGGGGATCGGCGGGGCTACACCTTC. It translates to CASSKLTGDRRGYTF.

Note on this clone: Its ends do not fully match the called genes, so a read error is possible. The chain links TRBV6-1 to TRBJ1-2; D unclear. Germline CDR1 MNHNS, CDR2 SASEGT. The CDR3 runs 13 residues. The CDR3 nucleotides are TGTGCCGGCAGTCCGGGGTTTCGCCATGGCTACACCTTC. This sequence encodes CAGSPGFRHGYTF.

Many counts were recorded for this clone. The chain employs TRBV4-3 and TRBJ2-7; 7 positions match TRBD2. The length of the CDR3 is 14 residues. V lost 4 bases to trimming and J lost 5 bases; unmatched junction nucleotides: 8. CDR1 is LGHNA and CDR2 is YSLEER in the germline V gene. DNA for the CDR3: TGCGCCAGCAGCCGGGCGGGGGATCTCGACGAGCAGTACTTC. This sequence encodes CASSRAGDLDEQYF.

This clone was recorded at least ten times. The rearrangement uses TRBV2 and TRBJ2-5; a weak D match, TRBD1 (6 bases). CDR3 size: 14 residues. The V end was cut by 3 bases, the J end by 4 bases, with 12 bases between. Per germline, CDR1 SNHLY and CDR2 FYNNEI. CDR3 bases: TGTGCCAGCAGTGATGGGGGCGCGGGAGAGACCCAGTACTTC. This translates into CASSDGGAGETQYF.

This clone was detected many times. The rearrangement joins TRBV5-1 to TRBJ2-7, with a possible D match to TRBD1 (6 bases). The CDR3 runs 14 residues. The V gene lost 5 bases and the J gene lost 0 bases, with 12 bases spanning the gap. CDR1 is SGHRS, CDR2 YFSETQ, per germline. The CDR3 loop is CASRPQGSSYEQYF. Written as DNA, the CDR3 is TGCGCCAGCAGACCCCAGGGGAGCTCCTACGAGCAGTACTTC.

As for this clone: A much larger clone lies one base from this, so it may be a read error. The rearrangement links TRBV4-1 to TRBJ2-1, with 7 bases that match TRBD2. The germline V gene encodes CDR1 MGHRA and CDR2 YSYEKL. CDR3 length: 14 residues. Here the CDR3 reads CASSQERDYNDQFF. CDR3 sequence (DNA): TGCGCCAGCAGCCAAGAGCGGGACTACAATGATCAGTTCTTC.

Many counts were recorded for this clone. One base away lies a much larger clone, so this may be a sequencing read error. This chain's CDR3 is CATSDTTSEGYNEQFF. The CDR3 DNA reads as TGTGCCACCAGTGATACCACTAGCGAGGGCTACAATGAGCAGTTCTTC. The J gene is TRBJ2-1, the V gene TRBV24-1; the match to TRBD2 covers 7 bases. Germline trimming cut 3 bases from V and 3 bases from J; bases unmatched to any gene: 7. This CDR3 comprises 16 residues. Germline values: CDR1 KGHDR, CDR2 SFDVKD.

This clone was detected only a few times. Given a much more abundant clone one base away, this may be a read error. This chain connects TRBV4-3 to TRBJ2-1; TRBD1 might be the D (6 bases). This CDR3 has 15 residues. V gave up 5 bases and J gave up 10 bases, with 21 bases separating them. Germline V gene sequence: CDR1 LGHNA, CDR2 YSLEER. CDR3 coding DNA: TGCGCCAGCAGCAAGACCTGGGGGCTCTTCTACGAGCAGTTCTTC. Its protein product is CASSKTWGLFYEQFF.

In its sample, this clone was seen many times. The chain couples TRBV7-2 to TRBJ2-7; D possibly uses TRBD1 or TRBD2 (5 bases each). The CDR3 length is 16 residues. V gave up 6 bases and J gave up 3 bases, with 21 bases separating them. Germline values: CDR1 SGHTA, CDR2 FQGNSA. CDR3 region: CASRNTGTSYFYEQYF. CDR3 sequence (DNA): TGTGCCAGCAGAAACACCGGGACCAGTTATTTCTACGAGCAGTACTTC.

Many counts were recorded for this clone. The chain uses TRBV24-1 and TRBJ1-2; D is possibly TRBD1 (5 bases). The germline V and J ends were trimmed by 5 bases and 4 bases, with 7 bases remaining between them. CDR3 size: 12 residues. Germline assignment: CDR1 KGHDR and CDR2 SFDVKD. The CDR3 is CATSGQSYGYTF. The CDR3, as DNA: TGTGCCACCAGTGGACAGAGCTATGGCTACACCTTC.

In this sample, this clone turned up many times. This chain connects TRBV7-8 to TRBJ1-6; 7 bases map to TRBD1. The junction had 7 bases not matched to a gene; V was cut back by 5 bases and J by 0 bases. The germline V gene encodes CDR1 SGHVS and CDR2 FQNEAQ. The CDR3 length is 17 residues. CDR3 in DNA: TGTGCCAGCAGCCCGTTCCGGGACAGCTCCTATAATTCACCCCTCCACTTT. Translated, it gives CASSPFRDSSYNSPLHF.

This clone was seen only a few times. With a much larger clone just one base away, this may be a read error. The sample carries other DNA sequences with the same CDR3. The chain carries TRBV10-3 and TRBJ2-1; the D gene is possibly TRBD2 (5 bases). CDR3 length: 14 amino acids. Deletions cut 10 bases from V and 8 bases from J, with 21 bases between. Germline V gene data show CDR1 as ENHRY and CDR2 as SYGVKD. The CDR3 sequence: CASSLAEGLDEQFF. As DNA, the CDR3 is TGTGCCAGCTCCCTAGCTGAAGGATTGGATGAGCAGTTCTTC.

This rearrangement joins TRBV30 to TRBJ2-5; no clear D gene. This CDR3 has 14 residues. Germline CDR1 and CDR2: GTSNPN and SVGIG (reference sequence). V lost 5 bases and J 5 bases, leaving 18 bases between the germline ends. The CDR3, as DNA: TGTGCCTGGGCTTGCCAGGAGCCCCGGGAGACCCAGTACTTC. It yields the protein CAWACQEPRETQYF.

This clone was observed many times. In DNA, the CDR3 is TGCAGTGCTAAAGGGCAGTGGGAGACCCAGTACTTC. It codes for CSAKGQWETQYF. The chain combines TRBV20-1 with TRBJ2-5; no definite D call. The CDR3 has 12 amino acids. Trimming stripped 4 bases from V and 5 bases from J, with 11 bases between. From germline, CDR1 is DFQATT and CDR2 SNEGSKA (reference sequence).